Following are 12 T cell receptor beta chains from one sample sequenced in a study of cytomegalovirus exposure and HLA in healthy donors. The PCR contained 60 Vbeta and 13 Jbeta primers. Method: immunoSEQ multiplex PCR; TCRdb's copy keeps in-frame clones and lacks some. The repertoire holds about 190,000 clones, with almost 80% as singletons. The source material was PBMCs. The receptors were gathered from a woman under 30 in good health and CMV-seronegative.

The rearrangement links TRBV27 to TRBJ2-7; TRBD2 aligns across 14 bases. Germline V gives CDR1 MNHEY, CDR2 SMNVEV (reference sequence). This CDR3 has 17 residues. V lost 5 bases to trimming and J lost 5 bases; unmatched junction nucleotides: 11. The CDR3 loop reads CASSPTSGRAGRDEQYF. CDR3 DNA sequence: TGTGCCAGCAGTCCGACTAGCGGGAGGGCCGGACGGGACGAGCAGTACTTC.

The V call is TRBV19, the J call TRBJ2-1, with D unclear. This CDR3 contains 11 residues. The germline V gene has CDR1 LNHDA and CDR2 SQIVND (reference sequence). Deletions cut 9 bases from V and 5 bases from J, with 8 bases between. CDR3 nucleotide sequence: TGTGCCAGCAAGTTAGACAATGAGCAGTTCTTC. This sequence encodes CASKLDNEQFF.

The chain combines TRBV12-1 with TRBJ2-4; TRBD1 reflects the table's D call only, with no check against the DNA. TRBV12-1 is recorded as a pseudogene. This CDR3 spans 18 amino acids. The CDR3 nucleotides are TGTGCCAGCAGCTTATACAGGGGCCGCGCACTAGCCAAAAACATTCAGTACTTC. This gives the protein CASSLYRGRALAKNIQYF.

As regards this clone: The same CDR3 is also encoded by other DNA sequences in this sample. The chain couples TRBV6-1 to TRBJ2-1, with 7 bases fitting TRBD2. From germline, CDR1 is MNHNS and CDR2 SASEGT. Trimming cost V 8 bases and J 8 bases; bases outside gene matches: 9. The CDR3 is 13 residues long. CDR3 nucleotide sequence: TGTGCCAGCTGGGAGGGGCCGGGGGATGAGCAGTTCTTC. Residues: CASWEGPGDEQFF.

CDR3 loop: CASSQLRTSGGAGETQYF. The CDR3 DNA sequence: TGTGCCAGCAGCCAACTCAGGACTAGCGGGGGGGCCGGGGAGACCCAGTACTTC. The V gene is TRBV28, the J gene TRBJ2-5, with 15 bases matching TRBD2. The germline gives CDR1 MDHEN, CDR2 SYDVKM. CDR3 size: 18 residues. V trimming: 6 bases; J trimming: 5 bases; junction bases outside the gene matches: 13.

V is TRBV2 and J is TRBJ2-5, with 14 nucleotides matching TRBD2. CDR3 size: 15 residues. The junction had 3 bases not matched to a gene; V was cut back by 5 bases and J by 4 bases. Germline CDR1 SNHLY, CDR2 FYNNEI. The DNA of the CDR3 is TGTGCCAGCAGTCCCGGACTAGCGGGGGGAGAGACCCAGTACTTC. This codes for CASSPGLAGGETQYF.

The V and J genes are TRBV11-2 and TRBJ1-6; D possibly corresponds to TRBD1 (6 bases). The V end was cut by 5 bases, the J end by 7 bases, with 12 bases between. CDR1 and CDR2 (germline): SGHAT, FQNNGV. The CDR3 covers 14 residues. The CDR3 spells CASSPGTKNSPLHF. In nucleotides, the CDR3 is TGTGCCAGCAGCCCCGGGACAAAAAATTCACCCCTCCACTTT.

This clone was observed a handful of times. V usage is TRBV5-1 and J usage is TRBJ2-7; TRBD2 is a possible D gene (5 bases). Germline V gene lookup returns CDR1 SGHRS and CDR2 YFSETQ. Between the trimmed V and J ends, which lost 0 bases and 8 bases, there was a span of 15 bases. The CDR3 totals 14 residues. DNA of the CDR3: TGCGCCAGCAGCTTGGGGACGGGGTCGGGCCAGCAGTACTTC. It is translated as CASSLGTGSGQQYF.

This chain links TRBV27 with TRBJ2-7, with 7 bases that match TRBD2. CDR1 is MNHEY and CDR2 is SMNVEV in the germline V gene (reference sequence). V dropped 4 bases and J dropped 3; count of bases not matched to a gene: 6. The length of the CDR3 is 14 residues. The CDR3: CASSSGLTNYEQYF. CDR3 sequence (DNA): TGTGCCAGCAGTTCGGGACTAACAAACTACGAGCAGTACTTC.

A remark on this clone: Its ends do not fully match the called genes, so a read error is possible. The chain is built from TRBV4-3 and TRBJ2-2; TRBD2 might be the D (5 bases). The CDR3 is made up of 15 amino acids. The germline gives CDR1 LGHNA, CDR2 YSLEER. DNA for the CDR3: TGCGCCAGCGGCCAAGTAGGACTCGGCACCGGGGAGCTGTTTTTT. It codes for CASGQVGLGTGELFF.

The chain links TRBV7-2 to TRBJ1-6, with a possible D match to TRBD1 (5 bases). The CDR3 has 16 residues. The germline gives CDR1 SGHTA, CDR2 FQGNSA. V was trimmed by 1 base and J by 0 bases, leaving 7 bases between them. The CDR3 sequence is CASSLVGGSYNSPLHF. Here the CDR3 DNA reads TGTGCCAGCAGCTTAGTCGGGGGCTCCTATAATTCACCCCTCCACTTT.

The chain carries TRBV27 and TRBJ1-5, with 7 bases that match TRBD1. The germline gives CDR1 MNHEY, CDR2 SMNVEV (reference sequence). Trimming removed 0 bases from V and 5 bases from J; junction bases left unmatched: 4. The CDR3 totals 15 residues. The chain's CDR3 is CASSLSRGLDQPQHF. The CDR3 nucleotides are TGTGCCAGCAGTTTATCAAGGGGGCTGGATCAGCCCCAGCATTTT.